Shown below are 14 T cell receptor beta chains from a single sample sequenced in a study of cytomegalovirus exposure and HLA in healthy donors. The PCR made use of 60 Vbeta and 13 Jbeta primers. Assay: immunoSEQ multiplex PCR; the TCRdb copy retains only in-frame clones and omits some. The sample contains just under 45,000 clones, roughly half of which appear only once. The sequenced material came from PBMCs. Every receptor here comes from a man between 60 and 75 years old in good health and CMV-seronegative.

This clone was counted between two and nine times. CDR3 loop: CASSYGTSGNEQFF. In nucleotides, the CDR3 is TGTGCCAGCAGCTACGGGACTAGCGGCAATGAGCAGTTCTTC. This rearrangement joins TRBV4-2 to TRBJ2-1; 11 nucleotides line up with TRBD2. Trimming at V came to 5 bases and at J to 6 bases, leaving 3 bases not matched to a gene. Germline-derived CDR1 and CDR2 are LGHNA and YNFKEQ. The length of the CDR3 is 14 residues.

This sequence joins TRBV27 and TRBJ1-2, with 8 bases lining up with TRBD1. Trimming removed 2 bases from V and 2 bases from J; junction bases left unmatched: 1. Per germline, CDR1 MNHEY and CDR2 SMNVEV (reference sequence). This CDR3 region has 14 residues. The CDR3 DNA follows: TGTGCCAGCAGTTTACAGGGGGCGAACTATGGCTACACCTTC. As protein: CASSLQGANYGYTF.

V usage is TRBV4-2 and J usage is TRBJ2-7; a possible D gene is TRBD1 (6 bases). CDR1 and CDR2 (germline): LGHNA, YNFKEQ. V was shortened by 1 base and J by 6 bases, with 10 bases between the two germline ends. This CDR3 spans 13 amino acids. The CDR3 loop is CASSQVAGAEQYF. Here the CDR3 DNA reads TGTGCCAGCAGCCAAGTTGCAGGGGCCGAGCAGTACTTC.

The chain carries TRBV7-3 and TRBJ2-2; D is unclear. CDR1 and CDR2 from the germline V gene are SGHTA and FQGTGA. Trimming removed 4 bases from V and 3 bases from J, with 3 bases in between. The CDR3 length is 12 residues. The CDR3: CASSSDTGELFF. CDR3 sequence (DNA): TGTGCCAGCAGCTCAGACACCGGGGAGCTGTTTTTT.

This chain uses TRBV6-4 with TRBJ2-1; no reliable D call. V shed 5 bases and J shed 6 bases, with 11 bases lying between them. Germline CDR1 and CDR2: MRHNA and SNTAGT. CDR3 length: 13 amino acids. In DNA form, the CDR3 reads TGTGCCAGCAGTCCCGCGGCTCGCAATGAGCAGTTCTTC. Translation gives CASSPAARNEQFF.

The V gene is TRBV2, the J gene TRBJ1-1; D uncertain. The CDR3 extends over 15 amino acids. Looked up from germline, CDR1 is SNHLY and CDR2 is FYNNEI. The V end lost 7 bases, the J end lost 5 bases, and 20 bases lay between the germline ends. The CDR3 coding sequence is TGTGCCAGCAAACCCTTTGTCAACTCGGGGACTGAAGCTTTCTTT. Translating gives CASKPFVNSGTEAFF.

In this sample, this clone turned up a few times. This chain links TRBV5-1 with TRBJ2-7; no reliable D call. Germline V gene lookup returns CDR1 SGHRS and CDR2 YFSETQ. Between the trimmed V and J ends, which lost 4 bases and 1 base, there was a span of 9 bases. The CDR3 contains 13 residues. DNA for the CDR3: TGCGCCAGCAGCACCGACATGTCCTACGAGCAGTACTTC. The encoded protein is CASSTDMSYEQYF.

V is TRBV28 and J is TRBJ2-7, with D possibly TRBD2 on 6 matching bases. Germline values: CDR1 MDHEN, CDR2 SYDVKM. The CDR3 consists of 14 residues. Between the trimmed V and J ends, which lost 2 bases and 6 bases, there was a span of 14 bases. CDR3 in DNA: TGTGCCAGCAGTTTAGGGGGGAGTATCGGCGAGCAGTACTTC. It specifies CASSLGGSIGEQYF.

This rearrangement joins TRBV15 to TRBJ1-1, with D tentatively TRBD1 (5 bases). Germline V lookup: CDR1 LNHNV, CDR2 YYDKDF (reference sequence). The CDR3 totals 13 residues. Trimming pared 0 bases from V and 6 bases from J, leaving 8 bases between. CDR3 coding DNA: TGTGCCACCAGCAGAGACGGGGGGGCTGAAGCTTTCTTT. Amino acids: CATSRDGGAEAFF.

The chain couples TRBV7-9 to TRBJ2-7; TRBD1 aligns across 7 bases. The CDR3 consists of 12 residues. V was pared by 1 base and J by 7 bases, with 1 base of the junction left unmatched. The germline CDR1 and CDR2 sequences are SEHNR and FQNEAQ (reference sequence). The CDR3 protein is CASSLGDREQYF. In DNA form, the CDR3 reads TGTGCCAGCAGCTTAGGGGACAGAGAGCAGTACTTC.

This chain joins TRBV10-2 and TRBJ1-4; D uncertain. V shed 4 bases and J shed 0 bases, with 9 bases lying between them. CDR3 length equals 15 residues. In germline, CDR1 is WSHSY, CDR2 SAAADI. The CDR3 DNA reads as TGCGCCAGCAGTGCCCTACCACCAACTAATGAAAAACTGTTTTTT. Translation gives CASSALPPTNEKLFF.

V is TRBV11-1 and J is TRBJ2-7; 8 positions match TRBD2. The germline V gene encodes CDR1 SGHAT and CDR2 FQDESV (reference sequence). Trimming took 2 bases from V and 6 from J; bases not matched to a gene: 6. This CDR3 is 14 amino acids long. The CDR3 sequence: CASSLLLAGVEQYF. CDR3 in DNA: TGTGCCAGCAGCTTACTCCTAGCGGGCGTCGAGCAGTACTTC.

CDR3 nucleotide sequence: TGTGCCAGCAGGGACACCGGCTCTGGGGCCAACGTCCTGACTTTC. As protein: CASRDTGSGANVLTF. The chain has TRBV6-1 and TRBJ2-6; D is perhaps TRBD1 (5 bases). Germline V gene data show CDR1 as MNHNS and CDR2 as SASEGT. V dropped 6 bases and J dropped 0 bases, with 9 bases sitting between them. The CDR3 extends over 15 amino acids.

The V gene is TRBV6-1, the J gene TRBJ2-7; 7 nucleotides agree with TRBD2. From germline, CDR1 is MNHNS and CDR2 SASEGT. This CDR3 comprises 16 residues. Trimming cost V 3 bases and J 3 bases; bases outside gene matches: 11. The CDR3 DNA reads as TGTGCCAGCAGTGAGAGAAGCGGACTAGATCTCTACGAGCAGTACTTC. This codes for CASSERSGLDLYEQYF.